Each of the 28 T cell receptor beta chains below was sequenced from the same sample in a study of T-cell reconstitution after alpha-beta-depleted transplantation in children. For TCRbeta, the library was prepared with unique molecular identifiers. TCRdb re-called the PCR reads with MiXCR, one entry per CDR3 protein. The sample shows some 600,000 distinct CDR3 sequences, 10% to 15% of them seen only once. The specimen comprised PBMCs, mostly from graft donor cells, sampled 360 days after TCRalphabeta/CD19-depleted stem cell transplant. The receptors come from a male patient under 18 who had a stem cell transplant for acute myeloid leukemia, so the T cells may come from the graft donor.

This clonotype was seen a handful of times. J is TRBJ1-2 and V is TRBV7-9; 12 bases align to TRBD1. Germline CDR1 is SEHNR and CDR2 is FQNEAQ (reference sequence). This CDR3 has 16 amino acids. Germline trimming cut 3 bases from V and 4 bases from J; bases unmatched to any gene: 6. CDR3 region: CASSFGTGGQIYGYTF. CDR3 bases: TGTGCCAGCAGCTTCGGGACAGGGGGCCAAATCTATGGCTACACCTTC.

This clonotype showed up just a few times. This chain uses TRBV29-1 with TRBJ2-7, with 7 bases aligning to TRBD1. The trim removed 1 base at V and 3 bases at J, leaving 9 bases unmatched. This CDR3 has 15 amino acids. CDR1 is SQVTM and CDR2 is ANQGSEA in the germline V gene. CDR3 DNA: TGCAGCGTTGAAGGGGTCTTGGGGACAGTCTACGAGCAGTACTTC. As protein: CSVEGVLGTVYEQYF.

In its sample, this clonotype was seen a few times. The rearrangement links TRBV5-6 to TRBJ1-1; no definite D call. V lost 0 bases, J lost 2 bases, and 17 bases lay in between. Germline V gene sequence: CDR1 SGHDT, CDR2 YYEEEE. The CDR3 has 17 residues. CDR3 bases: TGTGCCAGCAGCTTGGGGGTCCACATGACTAAAAACACTGAAGCTTTCTTT. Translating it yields CASSLGVHMTKNTEAFF.

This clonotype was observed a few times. The CDR3 is CASSLWRGPNTEAFF. DNA for the CDR3: TGTGCCAGCAGCTTGTGGCGGGGGCCCAACACTGAAGCTTTCTTT. The chain has TRBV7-9 and TRBJ1-1; weak D call: TRBD1 (6 bases). The CDR3 has 15 amino acids. The V end was cut by 3 bases, the J end by 2 bases, with 13 bases between. Germline-derived CDR1 and CDR2 are SEHNR and FQNEAQ (reference sequence).

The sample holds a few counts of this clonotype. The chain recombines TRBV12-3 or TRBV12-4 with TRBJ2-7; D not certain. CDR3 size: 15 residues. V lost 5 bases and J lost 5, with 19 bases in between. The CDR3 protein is CASSRPRASSDEQYF. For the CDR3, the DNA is TGTGCCAGCAGTAGACCCCGGGCGTCCTCAGACGAGCAGTACTTC.

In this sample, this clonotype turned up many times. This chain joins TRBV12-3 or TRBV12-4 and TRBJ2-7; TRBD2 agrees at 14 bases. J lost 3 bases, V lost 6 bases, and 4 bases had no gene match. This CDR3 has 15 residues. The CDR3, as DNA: TGTGCCAGCAGGTCCGGGACTAGCGGGAGCTACGAGCAGTACTTC. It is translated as CASRSGTSGSYEQYF.

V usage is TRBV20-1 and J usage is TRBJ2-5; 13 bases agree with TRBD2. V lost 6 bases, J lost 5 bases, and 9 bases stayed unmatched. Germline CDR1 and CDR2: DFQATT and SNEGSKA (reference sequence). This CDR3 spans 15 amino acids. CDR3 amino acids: CSATSGRAVTETQYF. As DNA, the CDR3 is TGCAGTGCAACTAGCGGGAGGGCCGTTACGGAGACCCAGTACTTC.

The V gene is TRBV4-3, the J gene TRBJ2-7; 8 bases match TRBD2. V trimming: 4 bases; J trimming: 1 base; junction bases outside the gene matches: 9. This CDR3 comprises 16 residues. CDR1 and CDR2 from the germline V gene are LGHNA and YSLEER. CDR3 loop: CASSLTAAGASYEQYF. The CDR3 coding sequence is TGCGCCAGCAGCCTGACGGCAGCGGGGGCGTCCTACGAGCAGTACTTC.

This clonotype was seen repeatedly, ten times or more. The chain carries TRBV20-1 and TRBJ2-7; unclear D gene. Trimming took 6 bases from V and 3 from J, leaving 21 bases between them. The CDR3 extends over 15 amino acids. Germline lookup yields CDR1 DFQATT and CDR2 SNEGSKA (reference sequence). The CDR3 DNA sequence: TGCAGTGCCCCGCTCTACCAGCGAATTGACTACGAGCAGTACTTC. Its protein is CSAPLYQRIDYEQYF.

CDR3 amino acids: CSAGTGHMDTDTQYF. Here the CDR3 DNA reads TGCAGCGCAGGGACAGGGCATATGGACACAGATACGCAGTATTTT. This chain connects TRBV29-1 to TRBJ2-3; TRBD1 aligns across 9 bases. V gave up 7 bases and J gave up 2 bases; unmatched junction bases: 10. The CDR3 is made up of 15 amino acids. Per germline, CDR1 SQVTM and CDR2 ANQGSEA.

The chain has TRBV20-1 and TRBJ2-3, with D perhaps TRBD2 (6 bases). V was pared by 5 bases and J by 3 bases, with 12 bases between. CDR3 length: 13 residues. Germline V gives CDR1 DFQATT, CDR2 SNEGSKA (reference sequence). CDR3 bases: TGCAGTGCTCCAAAGGGACTTACAGATACGCAGTATTTT. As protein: CSAPKGLTDTQYF.

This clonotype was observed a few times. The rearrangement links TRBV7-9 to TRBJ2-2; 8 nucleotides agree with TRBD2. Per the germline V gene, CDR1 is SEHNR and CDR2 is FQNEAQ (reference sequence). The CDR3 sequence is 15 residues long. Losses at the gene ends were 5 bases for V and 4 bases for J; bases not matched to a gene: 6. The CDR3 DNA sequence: TGTGCCAGCAGCCCCACCGGGACTAGCACCGGGGAGCTGTTTTTT. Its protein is CASSPTGTSTGELFF.

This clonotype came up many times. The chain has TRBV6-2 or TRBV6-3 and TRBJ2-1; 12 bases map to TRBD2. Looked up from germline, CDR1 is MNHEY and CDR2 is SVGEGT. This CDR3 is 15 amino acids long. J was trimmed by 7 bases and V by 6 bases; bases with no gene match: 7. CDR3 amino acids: CASSWTSGTGNEQFF. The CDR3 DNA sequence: TGTGCCAGCAGCTGGACTAGCGGGACGGGTAATGAGCAGTTCTTC.

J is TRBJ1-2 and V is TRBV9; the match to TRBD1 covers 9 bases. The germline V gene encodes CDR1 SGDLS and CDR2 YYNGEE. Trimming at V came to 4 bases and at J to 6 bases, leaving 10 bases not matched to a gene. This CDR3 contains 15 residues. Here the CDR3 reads CASSPRDRVGDGYTF. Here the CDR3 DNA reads TGTGCCAGCAGCCCCCGGGACAGGGTTGGGGATGGCTACACCTTC.

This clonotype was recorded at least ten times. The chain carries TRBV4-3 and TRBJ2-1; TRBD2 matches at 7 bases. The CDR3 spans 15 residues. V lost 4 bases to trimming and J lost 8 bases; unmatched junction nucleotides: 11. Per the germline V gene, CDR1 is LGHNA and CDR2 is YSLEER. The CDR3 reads CASSPGGLGPDEQFF. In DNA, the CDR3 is TGCGCCAGCAGCCCGGGAGGACTGGGCCCGGATGAGCAGTTCTTC.

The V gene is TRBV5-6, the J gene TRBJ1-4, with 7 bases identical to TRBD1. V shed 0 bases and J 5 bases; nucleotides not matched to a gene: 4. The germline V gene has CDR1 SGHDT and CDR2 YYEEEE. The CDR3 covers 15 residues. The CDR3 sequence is CASSLDAGGNEKLFF. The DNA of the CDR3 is TGTGCCAGCAGCTTGGATGCAGGGGGGAATGAAAAACTGTTTTTT.

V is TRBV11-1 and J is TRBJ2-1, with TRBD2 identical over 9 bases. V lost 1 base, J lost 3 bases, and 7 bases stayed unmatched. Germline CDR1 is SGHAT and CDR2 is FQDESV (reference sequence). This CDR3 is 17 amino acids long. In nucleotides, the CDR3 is TGTGCCAGCAGCTTAGGAGAGACTAGCGGCTACTACAATGAGCAGTTCTTC. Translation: CASSLGETSGYYNEQFF.

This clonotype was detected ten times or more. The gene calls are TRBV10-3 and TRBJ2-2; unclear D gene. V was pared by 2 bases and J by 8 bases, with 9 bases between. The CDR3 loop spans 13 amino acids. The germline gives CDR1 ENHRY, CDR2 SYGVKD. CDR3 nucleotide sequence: TGTGCCATCAGTGAGCAGATAGATGGGGAGCTGTTTTTT. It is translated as CAISEQIDGELFF.

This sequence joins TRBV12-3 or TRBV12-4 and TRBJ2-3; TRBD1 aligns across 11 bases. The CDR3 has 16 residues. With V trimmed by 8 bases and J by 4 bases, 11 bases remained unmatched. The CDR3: CASPPGDRGKADTQYF. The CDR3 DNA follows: TGTGCCAGCCCTCCCGGGGACAGGGGGAAGGCAGATACGCAGTATTTT.

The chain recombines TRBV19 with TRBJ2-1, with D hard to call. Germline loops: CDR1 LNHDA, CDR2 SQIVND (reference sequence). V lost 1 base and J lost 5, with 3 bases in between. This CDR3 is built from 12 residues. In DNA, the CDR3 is TGTGCCAGTAGTATAGCCCACAATGAGCAGTTCTTC. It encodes CASSIAHNEQFF.

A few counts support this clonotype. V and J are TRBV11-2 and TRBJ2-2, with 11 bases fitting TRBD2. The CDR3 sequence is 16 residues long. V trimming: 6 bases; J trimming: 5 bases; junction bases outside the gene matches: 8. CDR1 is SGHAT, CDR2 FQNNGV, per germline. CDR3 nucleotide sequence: TGTGCCAGCAGACGGACTAGCGGGTGGGGAACCGGGGAGCTGTTTTTT. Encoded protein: CASRRTSGWGTGELFF. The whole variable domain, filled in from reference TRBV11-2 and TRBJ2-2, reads EAGVAQSPRYKIIEKRQSVAFWCNPISGHATLYWYQQILGQGPKLLIQFQNNGVVDDSQLPKDRFSAERLKGVDSTLKIQPAKLEDSAVYLCASRRTSGWGTGELFFGEGSRLTVL.

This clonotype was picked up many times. This CDR3 reads CASSLRASGVGSYNEQFF. CDR3 DNA: TGTGCCAGCAGTTTAAGAGCTAGCGGGGTGGGTTCTTACAATGAGCAGTTCTTC. This chain links TRBV28 with TRBJ2-1, with TRBD2 matching 9 bases. Germline-derived CDR1 and CDR2 are MDHEN and SYDVKM. After removal of 2 bases from V and 4 bases from J, the junction contained 12 bases not matched to a gene. This CDR3 comprises 18 residues.

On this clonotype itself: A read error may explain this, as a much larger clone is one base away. This CDR3 reads CASSVGFNGFTF. CDR3 sequence (DNA): TGTGCCAGCAGCGTAGGGTTCAATGGCTTCACCTTC. The V gene is TRBV9, the J gene TRBJ1-2; no clear D. The V gene's germline CDR1 is SGDLS and CDR2 YYNGEE. The CDR3 length is 12 residues. Using reference TRBV9 and TRBJ1-2 for the parts outside the CDR3, the full variable domain is DSGVTQTPKHLITATGQRVTLRCSPRSGDLSVYWYQQSLDQGLQFLIQYYNGEERAKGNILERFSAQQFPDLHSELNLSSLELGDSALYFCASSVGFNGFTFGSGTRLTVV.

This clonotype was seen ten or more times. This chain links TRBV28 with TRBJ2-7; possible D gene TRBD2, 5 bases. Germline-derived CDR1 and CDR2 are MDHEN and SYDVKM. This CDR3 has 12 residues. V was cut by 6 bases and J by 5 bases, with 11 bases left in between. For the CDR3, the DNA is TGTGCCAGCAGACTCACTAGTAACGAGCAGTACTTC. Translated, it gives CASRLTSNEQYF. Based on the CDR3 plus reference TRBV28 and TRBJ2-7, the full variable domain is DVKVTQSSRYLVKRTGEKVFLECVQDMDHENMFWYRQDPGLGLRLIYFSYDVKMKEKGDIPEGYSVSREKKERFSLILESASTNQTSMYLCASRLTSNEQYFGPGTRLTVT.

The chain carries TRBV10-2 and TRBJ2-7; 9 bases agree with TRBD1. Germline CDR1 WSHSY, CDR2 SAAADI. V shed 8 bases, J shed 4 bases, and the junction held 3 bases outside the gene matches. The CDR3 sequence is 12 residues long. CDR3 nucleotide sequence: TGCGCCAGCGCCGACAGGGGGTACGAGCAGTACTTC. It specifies CASADRGYEQYF.

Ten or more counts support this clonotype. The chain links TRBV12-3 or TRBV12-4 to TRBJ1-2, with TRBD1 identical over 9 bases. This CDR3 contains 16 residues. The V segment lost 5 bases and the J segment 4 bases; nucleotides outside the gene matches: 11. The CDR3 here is CASSPLDGDRVYGYTF. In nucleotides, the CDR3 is TGTGCCAGCAGTCCCCTGGACGGGGACAGGGTCTATGGCTACACCTTC.

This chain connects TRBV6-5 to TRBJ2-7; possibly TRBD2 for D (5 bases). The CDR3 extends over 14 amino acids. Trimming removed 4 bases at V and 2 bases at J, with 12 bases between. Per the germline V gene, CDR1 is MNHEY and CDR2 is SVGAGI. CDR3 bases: TGTGCCAGCAGTTCTGGGAGAGCTACCTACGAGCAGTACTTC. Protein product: CASSSGRATYEQYF.

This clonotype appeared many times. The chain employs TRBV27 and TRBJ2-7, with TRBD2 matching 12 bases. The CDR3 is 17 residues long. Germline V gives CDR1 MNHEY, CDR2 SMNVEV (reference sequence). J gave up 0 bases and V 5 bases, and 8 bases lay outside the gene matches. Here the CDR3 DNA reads TGTGCCAGCAGTCCGATAAGGACTAGCGGGATCTCCTACGAGCAGTACTTC. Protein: CASSPIRTSGISYEQYF.